The 4 T cell receptor beta chains presented below share a single source sample, sequenced in a study of beta chain features in type 1 diabetes. The antigens of these receptors remain unknown. Every bit of the isolated RNA underwent reverse transcription, so sequencing read expressed TCRB transcripts. The method was immunoSEQ multiplex PCR; TCRdb's version includes in-frame clones alone and lacks a portion of them. The sample has about 190,000 clones; over 6% are singletons. Findings and caveats of the study: Among patients with Type 1 diabetes, TCRB CDR3s were moderately but significantly shorter in every one of the four CD4+ subsets.

Input material: central memory CD4+ T cells from blood. Receptor source: a man aged 18 to 30 with type 1 diabetes.

This clone was observed a few times. V is TRBV30 and J is TRBJ2-3; 13 bases line up with TRBD2. The germline gives CDR1 GTSNPN, CDR2 SVGIG (reference sequence). V gave up 5 bases and J gave up 2 bases; unmatched junction bases: 7. This CDR3 is built from 16 residues. CDR3 bases: TGTGCCTGGTCCATTGGGACTAGCGGGGTCACAGATACGCAGTATTTT. As protein: CAWSIGTSGVTDTQYF. The whole variable domain, remainder taken from reference TRBV30 and TRBJ2-3, is SQTIHQWPATLVQPVGSPLSLECTVEGTSNPNLYWYRQAAGRGLQLLFYSVGIGQISSEVPQNLSASRPQDRQFILSSKKLLLSDSGFYLCAWSIGTSGVTDTQYFGPGTRLTVL.

A few counts support this clone. V gene TRBV7-2 combines with J gene TRBJ2-7; 8 bases fit TRBD2. The CDR3 runs to 14 residues. V lost 2 bases and J lost 2; bases outside the gene matches: 2. Germline CDR1 SGHTA, CDR2 FQGNSA. The CDR3 DNA reads TGTGCCAGCAGCTTACGGGAGGGGGCCTACGAGCAGTACTTC. Translating gives CASSLREGAYEQYF.

This clone was picked up a small number of times. V gene TRBV5-5 combines with J gene TRBJ2-4, with 10 bases aligning to TRBD1. CDR3 size: 13 residues. Germline V gene sequence: CDR1 SGHKS, CDR2 YYEKEE (reference sequence). The V and J ends lost 3 bases and 9 bases, in that order; junction bases with no gene match: 3. CDR3 sequence reads: CASSWTGGSIQYF. For the CDR3, the DNA is TGTGCCAGCAGCTGGACAGGGGGTAGCATTCAGTACTTC. Combining the CDR3 with reference TRBV5-5 and TRBJ2-4 gives the whole variable domain DAGVTQSPTHLIKTRGQQVTLRCSPISGHKSVSWYQQVLGQGPQFIFQYYEKEERGRGNFPDRFSARQFPNYSSELNVNALLLGDSALYLCASSWTGGSIQYFGAGTRLSVL.

The gene calls are TRBV5-6 and TRBJ1-1; unclear D gene. In germline, CDR1 is SGHDT, CDR2 YYEEEE. The CDR3 loop spans 11 amino acids. The V end lost 2 bases, the J end lost 10 bases, and 9 bases lay between the germline ends. In DNA form, the CDR3 reads TGTGCCAGCAGCTTAAACCAGCGAGCTTTCTTT. This sequence encodes CASSLNQRAFF.